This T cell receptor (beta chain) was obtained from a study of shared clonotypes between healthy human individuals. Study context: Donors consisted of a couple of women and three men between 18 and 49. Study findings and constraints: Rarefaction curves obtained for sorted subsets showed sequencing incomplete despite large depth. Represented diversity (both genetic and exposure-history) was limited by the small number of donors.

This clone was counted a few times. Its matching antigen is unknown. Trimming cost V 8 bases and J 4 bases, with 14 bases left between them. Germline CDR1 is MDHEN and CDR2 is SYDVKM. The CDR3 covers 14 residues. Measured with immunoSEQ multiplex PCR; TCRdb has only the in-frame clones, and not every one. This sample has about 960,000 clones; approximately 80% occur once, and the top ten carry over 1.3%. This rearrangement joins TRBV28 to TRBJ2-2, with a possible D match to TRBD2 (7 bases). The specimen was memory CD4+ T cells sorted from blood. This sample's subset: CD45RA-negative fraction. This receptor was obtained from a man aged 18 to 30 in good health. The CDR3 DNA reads TGTGCCAGCGTGAGGGGGGGCAGCACCGGGGAGCTGTTTTTT. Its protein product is CASVRGGSTGELFF.